The clone carrying this TCR beta chain was recorded at least ten times. Time point in this sample: patch test 1, 2 weeks after DPC sensitization. Treatment denoted: therapeutic diphenylcyclopropenone sensitization with weekly scalp DPC. The sample belongs to a study of human T cells and chemical hapten exposure. The V end was cut by 1 base, the J end by 5 bases, with 12 bases between. The CDR3 contains 13 residues. The germline V gene encodes CDR1 DFQATT and CDR2 SNEGSKA (reference sequence). TCRdb fed the RACE reads into MiXCR, producing one record per CDR3 protein. The data show approximately 60,000 distinct CDR3 sequences, 9.3% seen once.

The sequencing here drew on whole blood, taken in connection with sensitization to the hapten diphenylcyclopropenone (DPC). The chain joins TRBV20-1 to TRBJ2-7; D is perhaps TRBD1 or TRBD2 (6 bases each). The clonotype originates from a woman aged 40 to 50 with alopecia areata. Some clones in this sample may be carry-over from other donors' samples. CDR3 coding DNA: TGCAGTGCTAGAGGAGGAGGGGGGAACGAGCAGTACTTC. As protein: CSARGGGGNEQYF.